These 19 T cell receptor beta chains share one sample of origin, sequenced in a study of shared clonotypes between healthy human individuals (TCRdb year 2020). CD8 naive samples consisted of CD45RO-negative cells that were positively selected for CCR7, yielding a CD45RA+CCR7+ population without TemRA cells. Library preparation was by the immunoSEQ multiplex PCR assay. TCRdb took over this immuneACCESS table, retaining in-frame rearrangements with V and J assigned. Such tables are incomplete; in checked studies, under half of the missing clones stem from an unresolved V gene, and the remainder is unexplained. The sample includes some 2,100,000 clones, with under 95% observed a single time. Under 2% of the sample is in the top ten clones. Source material: naive CD8+ T cells from PBMCs. According to the study, the label for this sample's cell subset or site signals: CD45RA+CCR7+. These receptors came from a man aged 18 to 29 in good health. Some clones in this sample may be carry-over from other donors' samples.

V and J are TRBV21-1 and TRBJ2-7. TRBV21-1 is a listed pseudogene. The CDR3 covers 14 residues. DNA for the CDR3: TGTGCCAGCAGCAAGACGATGGACTCCTACGAGCAGTACTTC. It codes for CASSKTMDSYEQYF.

The rearrangement uses TRBV2 and TRBJ2-2, with 8 positions matching TRBD1. V dropped 6 bases and J dropped 3; count of bases not matched to a gene: 3. Germline CDR1 reads SNHLY; CDR2 reads FYNNEI. This CDR3 is built from 14 residues. CDR3 amino acids: CASRGTGYTGELFF. CDR3 coding DNA: TGTGCCAGCAGAGGGACAGGCTACACCGGGGAGCTGTTTTTT.

V is TRBV7-9 and J is TRBJ1-5; possible D gene TRBD1, 5 bases. The germline gives CDR1 SEHNR, CDR2 FQNEAQ (reference sequence). Trimming shortened V by 5 bases and J by 5 bases, and 16 bases separated the two germline ends. CDR3 size: 15 residues. CDR3 protein: CASSLGEEGHQPQHF. CDR3 DNA: TGTGCCAGCAGCCTAGGGGAGGAAGGCCATCAGCCCCAGCATTTT.

The chain joins TRBV28 to TRBJ2-7, with 7 bases matching TRBD1. Trimming removed 4 bases from V and 5 bases from J; junction bases left unmatched: 5. The germline V gene encodes CDR1 MDHEN and CDR2 SYDVKM. CDR3 length: 13 amino acids. The CDR3 loop reads CASSSTGLHEQYF. The CDR3 DNA follows: TGTGCCAGCAGTTCGACAGGGTTACACGAGCAGTACTTC.

The V and J genes are TRBV27 and TRBJ2-1, with D tentatively TRBD1 (5 bases). The germline V gene has CDR1 MNHEY and CDR2 SMNVEV (reference sequence). The CDR3 length is 15 residues. Trimming removed 7 bases at V and 5 bases at J, with 18 bases between. CDR3 residues: CASTKGPESNNEQFF. The CDR3, as DNA: TGTGCCAGCACCAAGGGGCCTGAGTCCAACAATGAGCAGTTCTTC.

This clone was observed once. This chain connects TRBV7-8 to TRBJ2-7; possible D gene TRBD1, 6 bases. V dropped 3 bases and J dropped 2 bases, with 11 bases sitting between them. The V gene's germline CDR1 is SGHVS and CDR2 FQNEAQ. The CDR3 runs 14 residues. The CDR3, as DNA: TGTGCCAGCAGCTTTACAGGGCTAACCTACGAGCAGTACTTC. Amino acid sequence: CASSFTGLTYEQYF.

The rearrangement links TRBV4-3 to TRBJ2-7; D is perhaps TRBD2 (6 bases). The CDR3 length is 15 residues. V was clipped by 4 bases and J by 5 bases, with 18 bases between them. Germline lookup yields CDR1 LGHNA and CDR2 YSLEER. In nucleotides, the CDR3 is TGCGCCAGCAGCCCCCCCCCGGGCGGGAACCACGAGCAGTACTTC. Translation gives CASSPPPGGNHEQYF.

V and J are TRBV5-1 and TRBJ2-7; no reliable D call. The CDR3 consists of 13 residues. Germline CDR1 SGHRS, CDR2 YFSETQ. V lost 4 bases and J lost 5, with 13 bases in between. The CDR3 bases are TGCGCCAGCAGCATGATCGTAGGCGACGAGCAGTACTTC. It translates to CASSMIVGDEQYF.

Only a few counts were recorded for this clone. The chain joins TRBV2 to TRBJ1-4, with 8 bases lining up with TRBD1. CDR3 length: 17 residues. Per the germline V gene, CDR1 is SNHLY and CDR2 is FYNNEI. V was pared by 2 bases and J by 13 bases, with 18 bases of the junction left unmatched. The CDR3 here is CASSEIRSTGVNEGLFF. CDR3 DNA: TGTGCCAGCAGTGAAATAAGGTCGACAGGGGTTAATGAAGGACTGTTTTTT.

This CDR3 reads CASSSALAGPYEQYF. The CDR3 DNA sequence: TGTGCCAGCAGCTCGGCGTTAGCGGGGCCCTACGAGCAGTACTTC. The gene calls are TRBV5-6 and TRBJ2-7; 8 bases fit TRBD2. The CDR3 is 15 amino acids. CDR1 SGHDT and CDR2 YYEEEE come from the germline V gene. V was clipped by 3 bases and J by 2 bases; unmatched bases: 7.

The V call is TRBV11-2, the J call TRBJ1-2; TRBD1 matches 8 bases. The CDR3 is 16 amino acids. The germline CDR1 and CDR2 sequences are SGHAT and FQNNGV. The ends lost 5 bases at V and 3 bases at J; junction bases unmatched: 11. The CDR3 loop reads CASSPTPRTGHYGYTF. CDR3 sequence (DNA): TGTGCCAGCAGCCCGACCCCGAGGACAGGGCACTATGGCTACACCTTC.

J is TRBJ2-7 and V is TRBV10-3; 8 bases line up with TRBD1. Germline CDR1 and CDR2: ENHRY and SYGVKD. V lost 4 bases, J lost 3 bases, and 5 bases stayed unmatched. This CDR3 has 14 amino acids. CDR3 nucleotide sequence: TGTGCCATCAGTGCCGGGACAGGTGTCTACGAGCAGTACTTC. Translation: CAISAGTGVYEQYF.

The rearrangement uses TRBV27 and TRBJ1-4; tentatively, D is TRBD1 (5 bases). Per the germline V gene, CDR1 is MNHEY and CDR2 is SMNVEV (reference sequence). Trimming took off 7 bases at V and 7 bases at J, with 19 bases between the two ends. The CDR3 extends over 15 amino acids. DNA for the CDR3: TGTGCCAGCACCGCCCGGGGAGGGGTTCCTGAAAAACTGTTTTTT. Translated: CASTARGGVPEKLFF.

A single count supports this clone. The V call is TRBV11-1, the J call TRBJ2-5; D is undetermined. V gave up 5 bases and J gave up 5 bases, with 9 bases separating them. Germline V lookup: CDR1 SGHAT, CDR2 FQDESV (reference sequence). This CDR3 has 12 amino acids. The CDR3 DNA reads TGTGCCAGCAGCGAGCACGGGGAGACCCAGTACTTC. As protein: CASSEHGETQYF.

The chain employs TRBV2 and TRBJ2-6; D perhaps matches TRBD1 (6 bases). V lost 3 bases, J lost 0 bases, and 21 bases lay in between. Per the germline V gene, CDR1 is SNHLY and CDR2 is FYNNEI. This CDR3 is 20 amino acids long. CDR3 in DNA: TGTGCCAGCAGTGATTTCTTTCTGGCAGGGGCGAGCTCTGGGGCCAACGTCCTGACTTTC. It yields the protein CASSDFFLAGASSGANVLTF.

CDR3 amino acids: CASSSDRGRQEQYF. The DNA of the CDR3 is TGTGCCAGCAGTTCGGACAGGGGGCGTCAGGAGCAGTACTTC. The gene calls are TRBV27 and TRBJ2-7; TRBD1 agrees at 11 bases. The germline V gene has CDR1 MNHEY and CDR2 SMNVEV (reference sequence). The CDR3 extends over 14 amino acids. Losses at the gene ends were 4 bases for V and 7 bases for J; bases not matched to a gene: 6.

The chain has TRBV6-1 and TRBJ1-2; 11 bases align to TRBD1. The germline V gene encodes CDR1 MNHNS and CDR2 SASEGT. J lost 7 bases, V lost 2 bases, and 3 bases had no gene match. CDR3 size: 14 residues. CDR3: CASSEKGTGGGYTF. The CDR3 DNA is TGTGCCAGCAGTGAAAAAGGGACAGGGGGTGGCTACACCTTC.

The chain couples TRBV4-3 to TRBJ2-1; 9 nucleotides agree with TRBD1. The germline V gene has CDR1 LGHNA and CDR2 YSLEER. V gave up 5 bases and J gave up 6 bases; unmatched junction bases: 8. The CDR3 is 15 amino acids. The CDR3 loop reads CASSEGTGRSNEQFF. As DNA, the CDR3 is TGCGCCAGCAGCGAAGGGACAGGGAGGAGCAATGAGCAGTTCTTC.

V gene TRBV18 combines with J gene TRBJ2-7; 7 bases agree with TRBD2. The CDR3 extends over 14 amino acids. The V gene end was trimmed by 5 bases and the J gene end by 0 bases; junction bases not matched to a gene: 4. Looked up from germline, CDR1 is KGHSH and CDR2 is LQKENI. The CDR3 reads CASSSGVSSYEQYF. CDR3 in DNA: TGTGCCAGCTCAAGCGGGGTCAGCTCCTACGAGCAGTACTTC.